This T cell receptor beta chain stems from a study of CD8 T cells in ankylosing spondylitis. This clonotype came up a few times. What it binds is unknown. CDR3 length equals 16 residues. Germline-derived CDR1 and CDR2 are MNHEY and SVGEGT. Trimming took 4 bases from V and 4 from J; bases not matched to a gene: 12. Library preparation for TCR beta used quantitative 5'-RACE with molecular barcodes. In TCRdb, the 5' RACE reads were re-called with MiXCR into one record per CDR3 protein. The data hold fewer than 500,000 distinct CDR3 sequences, with approximately 20% observed a single time. Study observations and caveats: The clones that were linked to disease were reported to be significantly enriched in matched synovial fluid samples from ankylosing spondylitis patients. Clones that were linked to disease were CD8+ and were relatively rare in peripheral blood. Prior work had noted some motif variants in reactive arthritis blood and synovial fluid. Blood of patients with ankylosing spondylitis appeared to be characterized by a TCR beta motif of eight or nine highly homologous variants.

The sample taken for sequencing was blood, either unsorted or a sorted T cell fraction (not recorded which). This sequence originates from a male donor with ankylosing spondylitis. This chain connects TRBV6-2 or TRBV6-3 to TRBJ2-7; 8 bases map to TRBD2. The CDR3 DNA follows: TGTGCCAGCAGTTCAGGTCAGCGGGAGCGGTGGTACGAGCAGTACTTC. The encoded protein is CASSSGQRERWYEQYF.